Each of the 21 T cell receptor beta chains below was sequenced from the same sample in a study of CD8 T cells in Susac syndrome. Random hexamers served to reverse transcribe about 0.5 to 1 ug RNA. One entry per CDR3 protein results from TCRdb running MiXCR on the immunoSEQ multiplex PCR reads. Of approximately 300,000 distinct CDR3 sequences detected, roughly 85% appear once; the ten largest clones hold roughly 0.21%. Sequenced material: CD8+ T cells from PBMCs. The receptors originated from a human donor with multiple sclerosis.

This sequence joins TRBV27 and TRBJ2-3; 9 bases are a match to TRBD2. Germline values: CDR1 MNHEY, CDR2 SMNVEV (reference sequence). The CDR3 runs to 15 residues. With V trimmed by 4 bases and J by 5 bases, 7 bases remained unmatched. In nucleotides, the CDR3 is TGTGCCAGCAGTTATCAGGCTAGCGGGAAAGATACGCAGTATTTT. This encodes CASSYQASGKDTQYF.

The genes are TRBV4-1 and TRBJ2-7; D is ambiguous. The germline V and J ends were trimmed by 1 base and 5 bases, with 15 bases remaining between them. Germline CDR1 and CDR2: MGHRA and YSYEKL. The CDR3 is made up of 15 amino acids. CDR3 in amino acids: CASSQGTYGVDEQYF. The CDR3 DNA follows: TGCGCCAGCAGCCAAGGTACCTATGGGGTGGACGAGCAGTACTTC.

V usage is TRBV9 and J usage is TRBJ1-4; 7 positions match TRBD1. With 6 bases clipped from V and 10 bases from J, the junction kept 15 bases outside the gene matches. From germline, CDR1 is SGDLS and CDR2 YYNGEE. The length of the CDR3 is 15 residues. This chain's CDR3 is CASTPGGGGSGKLFF. As DNA, the CDR3 is TGTGCCAGCACCCCGGGAGGGGGCGGAAGTGGAAAACTGTTTTTT.

V is TRBV13 and J is TRBJ2-7, with unresolved D. Germline-derived CDR1 and CDR2 are PRHDT and FYEKMQ (reference sequence). The CDR3 runs to 12 residues. Trimming removed 5 bases at V and 7 bases at J, with 12 bases between. The chain's CDR3 is CASSAGLQEQYF. As DNA, the CDR3 is TGTGCCAGCAGCGCTGGCCTTCAAGAGCAGTACTTC.

The chain is built from TRBV19 and TRBJ2-7, with D perhaps TRBD1 (7 bases). The V end lost 5 bases, the J end lost 7 bases, and 18 bases lay between the germline ends. From germline, CDR1 is LNHDA and CDR2 SQIVND (reference sequence). The CDR3 spans 14 residues. CDR3 sequence (DNA): TGTGCCAGTAGTGCGGGGACAGTGCCGTTGGAGCAGTACTTC. Translation gives CASSAGTVPLEQYF.

This clonotype showed up just a few times. The chain is built from TRBV6-2 or TRBV6-3 and TRBJ2-7; 9 bases line up with TRBD2. CDR1 is MNHEY, CDR2 SVGEGT, per germline. The length of the CDR3 is 15 residues. V trimming: 4 bases; J trimming: 0 bases; junction bases outside the gene matches: 4. CDR3 loop: CASSSWTSDSYEQYF. In DNA, the CDR3 is TGTGCCAGCAGTTCCTGGACTAGCGACTCCTACGAGCAGTACTTC.

The gene calls are TRBV28 and TRBJ2-3; 8 bases match TRBD2. After removal of 2 bases from V and 0 bases from J, the junction contained 10 bases not matched to a gene. The CDR3 is 18 residues long. Per the germline V gene, CDR1 is MDHEN and CDR2 is SYDVKM. Here the CDR3 DNA reads TGTGCCAGCAGTTTACGACCGGGGGGGAGTCCGAGCACAGATACGCAGTATTTT. It translates to CASSLRPGGSPSTDTQYF.

The chain carries TRBV6-2 or TRBV6-3 and TRBJ1-2, with unresolved D. Germline loops: CDR1 MNHEY, CDR2 SVGEGT. V gave up 2 bases and J gave up 8 bases, with 9 bases separating them. The CDR3 loop spans 12 amino acids. The CDR3 region has the DNA TGTGCCAGCAGTTACGTAACAGAAGGCTACACCTTC. It is translated as CASSYVTEGYTF.

V gene TRBV20-1 combines with J gene TRBJ2-5; 16 bases fit TRBD2. The CDR3 is made up of 19 amino acids. With 0 bases clipped from V and 0 bases from J, the junction kept 7 bases outside the gene matches. The germline V gene encodes CDR1 DFQATT and CDR2 SNEGSKA (reference sequence). The chain's CDR3 is CSARDMGTSGRGYQETQYF. CDR3 DNA: TGCAGTGCTAGAGATATGGGGACTAGCGGGAGGGGGTACCAAGAGACCCAGTACTTC.

The V gene is TRBV6-2 or TRBV6-3, the J gene TRBJ2-2, with 9 bases matching TRBD1. The germline V gene encodes CDR1 MNHEY and CDR2 SVGEGT. V lost 5 bases and J lost 6; bases outside the gene matches: 4. This CDR3 comprises 14 residues. The CDR3: CASSPTGGPGELFF. The DNA of the CDR3 is TGTGCCAGCAGTCCCACAGGGGGCCCCGGGGAGCTGTTTTTT.

CDR3 protein: CASSSLAGYYEQYF. DNA for the CDR3: TGTGCCAGCAGCTCCCTAGCGGGGTATTACGAGCAGTACTTC. The V and J genes are TRBV7-8 and TRBJ2-7, with 9 bases matching TRBD2. The CDR3 consists of 14 residues. With 4 bases clipped from V and 4 bases from J, the junction kept 5 bases outside the gene matches. From germline, CDR1 is SGHVS and CDR2 FQNEAQ.

This clonotype came up once. The DNA of the CDR3 is TGTGCCTCACGGGGGGGCTGGGGCTCCTACGAGCAGTACTTC. This gives the protein CASRGGWGSYEQYF. This chain uses TRBV11-2 with TRBJ2-7, with TRBD2 matching over 8 bases. Per the germline V gene, CDR1 is SGHAT and CDR2 is FQNNGV. CDR3 size: 14 residues. The V gene end was trimmed by 11 bases and the J gene end by 0 bases; junction bases not matched to a gene: 9.

This clonotype was found once. V is TRBV24-1 and J is TRBJ2-7; D could derive from TRBD1 or TRBD2 (5 bases each). The ends were cut back, 9 bases at V and 5 bases at J, with 13 bases in the middle. Germline assignment: CDR1 KGHDR and CDR2 SFDVKD. The CDR3 contains 12 residues. This chain's CDR3 is CATAGTAHEQYF. In nucleotides, the CDR3 is TGTGCCACCGCCGGGACCGCCCACGAGCAGTACTTC.

The chain recombines TRBV9 with TRBJ2-3; D remains ambiguous. The CDR3 consists of 16 residues. V dropped 2 bases and J dropped 0 bases, with 13 bases sitting between them. Germline CDR1 reads SGDLS; CDR2 reads YYNGEE. The CDR3 protein is CASSVMGHSSTDTQYF. The CDR3 DNA follows: TGTGCCAGCAGCGTCATGGGCCATTCTAGCACAGATACGCAGTATTTT.

This clonotype turned up a few times. A read error may account for a junction end that differs from germline. The rearrangement uses TRBV27 and TRBJ2-7, with TRBD2 matching 7 bases. The CDR3 is 14 residues long. The germline CDR1 and CDR2 sequences are MNHEY and SMNVEV (reference sequence). CDR3 sequence: CASSFGGGSYEQYF. CDR3 bases: TGTGCCAGTAGTTTCGGGGGAGGGTCCTACGAGCAGTACTTC.

This sequence joins TRBV19 and TRBJ2-7, with D perhaps TRBD2 (6 bases). Germline CDR1 is LNHDA and CDR2 is SQIVND (reference sequence). Trimming stripped 7 bases from V and 0 bases from J, with 10 bases between. CDR3 length: 13 amino acids. CDR3 DNA sequence: TGTGCCAGTACTGCGCGGGGCTCCTACGAGCAGTACTTC. Translation gives CASTARGSYEQYF.

The genes are TRBV29-1 and TRBJ2-1; 10 bases are shared with TRBD2. The CDR3 covers 17 residues. Germline V gene lookup returns CDR1 SQVTM and CDR2 ANQGSEA. V was pared by 1 base and J by 9 bases, with 15 bases of the junction left unmatched. The CDR3, as DNA: TGCAGCGTTGAAGCGGCAGGGAAGGGACTAGCGTACGGTGAGCAGTTCTTC. Its translation is CSVEAAGKGLAYGEQFF.

V and J are TRBV9 and TRBJ1-1; D gene uncertain. Trimming cost V 4 bases and J 3 bases, with 13 bases left between them. The CDR3 has 14 residues. Germline V gives CDR1 SGDLS, CDR2 YYNGEE. CDR3 residues: CASSPDSDYTEAFF. In DNA form, the CDR3 reads TGTGCCAGCAGCCCCGACTCAGACTACACTGAAGCTTTCTTT.

The sample holds a few counts of this clonotype. The gene calls are TRBV27 and TRBJ2-7; 8 bases agree with TRBD2. V gave up 2 bases and J gave up 6 bases; unmatched junction bases: 3. Germline lookup yields CDR1 MNHEY and CDR2 SMNVEV (reference sequence). The CDR3 spans 13 residues. The CDR3 region is CASSLAGGSEQYF. The CDR3 DNA reads as TGTGCCAGCAGTTTAGCGGGAGGCTCCGAGCAGTACTTC.

V gene TRBV4-1 combines with J gene TRBJ2-7; no definite D call. Trimming took 1 base from V and 2 from J, leaving 9 bases between them. The germline V gene encodes CDR1 MGHRA and CDR2 YSYEKL. The CDR3 covers 14 residues. CDR3 sequence (DNA): TGCGCCAGCAGCCAAGTTACTGGCCCCTACGAGCAGTACTTC. Amino acid sequence: CASSQVTGPYEQYF.

V gene TRBV4-3 combines with J gene TRBJ1-1; 10 bases are a match to TRBD1. The V and J ends lost 5 bases and 1 base, in that order; junction bases with no gene match: 4. Germline V gene sequence: CDR1 LGHNA, CDR2 YSLEER. CDR3 length: 15 amino acids. This CDR3 reads CASSVGDRGNTEAFF. For the CDR3, the DNA is TGCGCCAGCAGCGTGGGGGACAGGGGGAACACTGAAGCTTTCTTT.